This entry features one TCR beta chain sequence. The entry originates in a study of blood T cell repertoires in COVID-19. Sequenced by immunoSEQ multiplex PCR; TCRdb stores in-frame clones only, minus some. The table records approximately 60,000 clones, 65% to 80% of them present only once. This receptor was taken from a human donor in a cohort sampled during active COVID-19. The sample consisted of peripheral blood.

The CDR3 loop is CASRTSGTYEQYF. CDR3 nucleotides: TGTGCCAGCCGGACTAGCGGGACCTACGAGCAGTACTTC. This sequence joins TRBV14 and TRBJ2-7, with 12 bases fitting TRBD2. Unmatched junction bases numbered 1, after V lost 8 bases and J lost 2 bases. The germline V gene has CDR1 SGHDN and CDR2 FVKESK. The CDR3 covers 13 residues.